The 2 T cell receptor beta chains below were found in one sample sequenced in a study of HIV-infected patients and healthy controls. cDNA was made from about 510 ng RNA using alpha and beta constant primers. Separate chain-specific third strand synthesis with multiplexing indices produced the alpha and beta libraries. TCRdb ran MiXCR on the 5' RACE reads and lists one entry per CDR3 protein. The data contain about 16,000 distinct CDR3 sequences, 9.4% of them seen just once; the ten biggest clones take up more than 4.5%. Whole blood was used without fractionation, so all unsorted peripheral T cells were included. Sequencing was carried out using blood. The receptors stem from an adult in good health.

There are many counts of this clonotype. V gene TRBV12-3 or TRBV12-4 combines with J gene TRBJ2-1; a possible D gene is TRBD2 (6 bases). The V end was cut by 6 bases, the J end by 0 bases, with 15 bases between. The CDR3 length is 16 residues. CDR3 bases: TGTGCCAGCAGACGGGACTTCCTTAGCTCCTACAATGAGCAGTTCTTC. Translated: CASRRDFLSSYNEQFF.

The chain links TRBV6-6 to TRBJ2-1; 12 bases line up with TRBD2. The CDR3 covers 16 residues. J gave up 9 bases and V 0 bases, and 6 bases lay outside the gene matches. Per germline, CDR1 MNHNY and CDR2 SVGAGI (reference sequence). CDR3 DNA sequence: TGTGCCAGCAGTTACTCAAGACTAGCGGGGGTGGGTGAGCAGTTCTTC. It codes for CASSYSRLAGVGEQFF.